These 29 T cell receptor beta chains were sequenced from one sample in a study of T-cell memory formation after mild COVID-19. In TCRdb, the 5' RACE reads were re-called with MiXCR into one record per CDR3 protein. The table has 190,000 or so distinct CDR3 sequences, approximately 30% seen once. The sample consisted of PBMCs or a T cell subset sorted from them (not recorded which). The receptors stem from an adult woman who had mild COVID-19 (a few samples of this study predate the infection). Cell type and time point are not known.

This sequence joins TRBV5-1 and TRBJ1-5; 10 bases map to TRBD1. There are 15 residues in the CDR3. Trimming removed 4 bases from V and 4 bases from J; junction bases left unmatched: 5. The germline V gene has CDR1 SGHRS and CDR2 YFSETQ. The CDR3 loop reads CASSRGQGRNQPQHF. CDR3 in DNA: TGCGCCAGCAGCAGGGGACAGGGGCGGAATCAGCCCCAGCATTTT.

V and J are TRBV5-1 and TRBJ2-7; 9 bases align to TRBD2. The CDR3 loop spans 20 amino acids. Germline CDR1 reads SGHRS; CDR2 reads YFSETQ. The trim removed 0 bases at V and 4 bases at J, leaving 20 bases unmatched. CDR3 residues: CASSLEAGGPRGVAPYEQYF. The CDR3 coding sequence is TGCGCCAGCAGCTTGGAAGCGGGGGGTCCGCGAGGGGTCGCTCCTTACGAGCAGTACTTC.

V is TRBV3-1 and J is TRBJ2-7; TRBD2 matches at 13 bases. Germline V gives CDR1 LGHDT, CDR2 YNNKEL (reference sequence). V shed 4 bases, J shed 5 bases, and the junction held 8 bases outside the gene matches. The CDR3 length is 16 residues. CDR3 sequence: CASSPHGTSGEHEQYF. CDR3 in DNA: TGTGCCAGCAGCCCCCACGGGACTAGCGGGGAGCACGAGCAGTACTTC.

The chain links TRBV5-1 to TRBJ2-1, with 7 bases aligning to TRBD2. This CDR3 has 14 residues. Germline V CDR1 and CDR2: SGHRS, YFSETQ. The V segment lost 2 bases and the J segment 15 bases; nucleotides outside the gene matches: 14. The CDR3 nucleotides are TGCGCCAGCAGCTTAAACCTTGACAGCGGGACGGGGTTCTTC. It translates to CASSLNLDSGTGFF.

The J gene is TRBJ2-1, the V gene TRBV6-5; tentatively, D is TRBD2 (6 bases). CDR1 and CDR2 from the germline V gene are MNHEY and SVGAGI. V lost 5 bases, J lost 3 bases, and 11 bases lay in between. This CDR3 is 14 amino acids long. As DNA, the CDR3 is TGTGCCAGCAGTGACGGAGGGCACTACAATGAGCAGTTCTTC. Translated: CASSDGGHYNEQFF.

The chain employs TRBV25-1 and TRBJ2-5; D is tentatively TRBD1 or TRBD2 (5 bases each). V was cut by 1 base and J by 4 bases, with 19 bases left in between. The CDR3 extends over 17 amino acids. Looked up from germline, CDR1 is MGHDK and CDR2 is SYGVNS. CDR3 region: CASSEFLGVRSTETQYF. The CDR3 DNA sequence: TGTGCCAGCAGTGAATTTTTGGGGGTGCGTTCTACAGAGACCCAGTACTTC.

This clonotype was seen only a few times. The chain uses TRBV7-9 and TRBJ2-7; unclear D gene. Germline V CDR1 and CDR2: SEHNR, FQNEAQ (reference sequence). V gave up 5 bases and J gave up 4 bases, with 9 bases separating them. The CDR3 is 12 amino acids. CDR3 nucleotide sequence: TGTGCCAGCAGCACGACGGTTTACGAGCAGTACTTC. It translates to CASSTTVYEQYF.

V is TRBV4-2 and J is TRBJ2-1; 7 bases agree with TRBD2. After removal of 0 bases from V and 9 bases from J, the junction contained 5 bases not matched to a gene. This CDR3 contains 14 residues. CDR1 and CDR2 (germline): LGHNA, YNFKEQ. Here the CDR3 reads CASSQEGGRAEQFF. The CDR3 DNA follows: TGTGCCAGCAGCCAAGAGGGGGGGAGGGCTGAGCAGTTCTTC.

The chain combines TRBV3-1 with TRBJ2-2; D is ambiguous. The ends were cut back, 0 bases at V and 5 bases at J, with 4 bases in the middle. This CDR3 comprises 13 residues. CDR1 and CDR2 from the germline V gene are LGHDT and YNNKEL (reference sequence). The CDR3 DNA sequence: TGTGCCAGCAGCCAAGAAACTACCGGGGAGCTGTTTTTT. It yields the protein CASSQETTGELFF.

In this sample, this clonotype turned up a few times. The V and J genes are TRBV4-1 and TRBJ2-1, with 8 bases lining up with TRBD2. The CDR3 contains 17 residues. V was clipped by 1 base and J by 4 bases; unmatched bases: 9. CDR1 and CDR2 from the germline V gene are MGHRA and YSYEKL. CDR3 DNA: TGCGCCAGCAGCCAAGGTCAGGGTAGCGGGATATACAATGAGCAGTTCTTC. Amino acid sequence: CASSQGQGSGIYNEQFF.

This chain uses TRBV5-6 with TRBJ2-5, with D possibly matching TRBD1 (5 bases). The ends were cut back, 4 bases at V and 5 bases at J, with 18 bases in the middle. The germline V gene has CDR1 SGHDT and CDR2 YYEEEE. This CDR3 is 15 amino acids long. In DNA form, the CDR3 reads TGTGCCAGCAGCCTGTTCAGGGCCTCTGCGGAGACCCAGTACTTC. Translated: CASSLFRASAETQYF.

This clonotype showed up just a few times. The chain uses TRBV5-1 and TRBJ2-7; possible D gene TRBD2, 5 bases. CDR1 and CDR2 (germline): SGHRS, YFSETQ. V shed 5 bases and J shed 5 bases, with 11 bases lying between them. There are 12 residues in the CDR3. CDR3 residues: CASREGVDEQYF. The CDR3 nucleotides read TGCGCCAGCAGAGAGGGAGTCGACGAGCAGTACTTC.

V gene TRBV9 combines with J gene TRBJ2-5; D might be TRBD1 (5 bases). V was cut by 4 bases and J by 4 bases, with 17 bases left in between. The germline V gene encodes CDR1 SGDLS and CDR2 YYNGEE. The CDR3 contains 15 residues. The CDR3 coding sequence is TGTGCCAGCAGCCCCCATCCCGGAAGGGGAGAGACCCAGTACTTC. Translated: CASSPHPGRGETQYF.

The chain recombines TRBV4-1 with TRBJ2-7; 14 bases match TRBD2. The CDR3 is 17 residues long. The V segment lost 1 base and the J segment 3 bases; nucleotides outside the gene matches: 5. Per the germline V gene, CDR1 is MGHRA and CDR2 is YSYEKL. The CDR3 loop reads CASSQAMGLAGVYEQYF. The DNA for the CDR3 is TGCGCCAGCAGCCAAGCCATGGGACTAGCGGGGGTCTACGAGCAGTACTTC.

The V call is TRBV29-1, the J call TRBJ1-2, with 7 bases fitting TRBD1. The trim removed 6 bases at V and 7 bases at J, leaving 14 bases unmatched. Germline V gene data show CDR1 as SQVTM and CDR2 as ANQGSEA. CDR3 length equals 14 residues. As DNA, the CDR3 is TGCAGCGTGAGACAGGGTGCTAACGTTGCTGGCTACACCTTC. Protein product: CSVRQGANVAGYTF.

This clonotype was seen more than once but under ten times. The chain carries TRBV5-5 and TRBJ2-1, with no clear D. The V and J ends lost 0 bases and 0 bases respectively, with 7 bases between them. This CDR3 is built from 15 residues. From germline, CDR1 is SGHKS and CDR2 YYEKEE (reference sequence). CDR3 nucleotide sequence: TGTGCCAGCAGCTTGGAGGACGTCTCCTACAATGAGCAGTTCTTC. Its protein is CASSLEDVSYNEQFF.

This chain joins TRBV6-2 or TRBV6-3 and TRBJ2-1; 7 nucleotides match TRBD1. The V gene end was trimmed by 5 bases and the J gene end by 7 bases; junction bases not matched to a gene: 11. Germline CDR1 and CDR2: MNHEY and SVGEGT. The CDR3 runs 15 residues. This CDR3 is CASSTYRGLGNEQFF. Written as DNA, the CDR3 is TGTGCCAGCAGTACTTACAGGGGTCTAGGGAATGAGCAGTTCTTC.

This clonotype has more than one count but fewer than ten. This chain's CDR3 is CASSPRSGSNEQFF. CDR3 DNA: TGTGCCAGCAGCCCCCGTTCAGGTAGCAATGAGCAGTTCTTC. The V call is TRBV9, the J call TRBJ2-1; no clear D. Per the germline V gene, CDR1 is SGDLS and CDR2 is YYNGEE. Trimming removed 4 bases from V and 6 bases from J, with 14 bases in between. The CDR3 has 14 amino acids.

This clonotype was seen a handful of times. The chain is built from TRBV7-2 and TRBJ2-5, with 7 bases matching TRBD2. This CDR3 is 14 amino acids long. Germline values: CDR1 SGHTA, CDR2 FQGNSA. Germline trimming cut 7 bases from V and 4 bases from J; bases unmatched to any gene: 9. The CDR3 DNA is TGTGCCAGCATCCTGACTCCGGGAGGAGAGACCCAGTACTTC. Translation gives CASILTPGGETQYF.

The CDR3 bases are TGTGCCAGCAGCCAATGGCAGGGAGAGGGCACTGAAGCTTTCTTT. Translated: CASSQWQGEGTEAFF. This sequence joins TRBV14 and TRBJ1-1, with D perhaps TRBD1 (5 bases). The CDR3 has 15 amino acids. Germline CDR1 and CDR2: SGHDN and FVKESK. V was shortened by 2 bases and J by 4 bases, with 14 bases between the two germline ends. The complete variable domain, with remaining parts taken from reference TRBV14 and TRBJ1-1, reads EAGVTQFPSHSVIEKGQTVTLRCDPISGHDNLYWYRRVMGKEIKFLLHFVKESKQDESGMPNNRFLAERTGGTYSTLKVQPAELEDSGVYFCASSQWQGEGTEAFFGQGTRLTVV.

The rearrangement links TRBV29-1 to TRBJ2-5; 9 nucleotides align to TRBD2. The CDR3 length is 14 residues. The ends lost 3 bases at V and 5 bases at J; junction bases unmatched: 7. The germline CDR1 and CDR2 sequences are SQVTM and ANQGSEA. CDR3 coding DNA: TGCAGCGTTGAGGGCAGCGGGAGGCTGGAGACCCAGTACTTC. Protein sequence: CSVEGSGRLETQYF.

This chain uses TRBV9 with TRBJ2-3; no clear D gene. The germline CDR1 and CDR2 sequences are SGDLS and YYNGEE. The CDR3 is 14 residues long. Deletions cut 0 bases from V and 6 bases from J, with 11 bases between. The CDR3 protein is CASSVAPEVDTQYF. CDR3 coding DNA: TGTGCCAGCAGCGTAGCGCCTGAGGTGGATACGCAGTATTTT.

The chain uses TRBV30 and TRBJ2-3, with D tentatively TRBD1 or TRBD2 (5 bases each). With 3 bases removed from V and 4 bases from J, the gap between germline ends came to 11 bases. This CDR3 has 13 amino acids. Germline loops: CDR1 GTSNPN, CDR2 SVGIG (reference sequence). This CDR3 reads CAWSRLGADTQYF. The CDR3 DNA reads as TGTGCCTGGAGCCGTTTGGGGGCAGATACGCAGTATTTT.

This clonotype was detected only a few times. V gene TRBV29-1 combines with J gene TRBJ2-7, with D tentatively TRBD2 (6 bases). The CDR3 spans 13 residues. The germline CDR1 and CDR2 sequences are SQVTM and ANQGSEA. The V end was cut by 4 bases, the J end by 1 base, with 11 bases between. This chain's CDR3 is CSVGDFLSYEQYF. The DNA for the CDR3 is TGCAGCGTTGGGGACTTTCTTTCCTACGAGCAGTACTTC.

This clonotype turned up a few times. The chain's CDR3 is CASSPQGVEKLFF. The CDR3 coding sequence is TGTGCCAGCAGTCCTCAGGGGGTGGAAAAACTGTTTTTT. The rearrangement uses TRBV7-2 and TRBJ1-4; TRBD1 matches 7 bases. This CDR3 region has 13 residues. V was clipped by 6 bases and J by 8 bases; unmatched bases: 6. CDR1 is SGHTA and CDR2 is FQGNSA in the germline V gene.

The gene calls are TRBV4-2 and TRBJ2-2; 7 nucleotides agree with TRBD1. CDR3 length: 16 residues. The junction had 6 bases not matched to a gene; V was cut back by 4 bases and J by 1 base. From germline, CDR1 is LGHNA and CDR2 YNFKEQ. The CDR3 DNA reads TGTGCCAGCAGCCGGGCCGGGACAGAGAACACCGGGGAGCTGTTTTTT. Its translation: CASSRAGTENTGELFF.

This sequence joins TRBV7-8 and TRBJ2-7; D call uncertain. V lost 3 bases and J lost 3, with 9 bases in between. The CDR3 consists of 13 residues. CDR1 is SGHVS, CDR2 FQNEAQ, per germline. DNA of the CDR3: TGTGCCAGCAGCTTCCTAGGCCTCTACGAGCAGTACTTC. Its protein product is CASSFLGLYEQYF.

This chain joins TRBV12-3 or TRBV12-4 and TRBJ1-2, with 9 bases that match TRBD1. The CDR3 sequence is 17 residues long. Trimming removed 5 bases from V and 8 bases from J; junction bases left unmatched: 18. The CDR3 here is CASSPGQGLSGMEGYTF. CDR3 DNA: TGTGCCAGCAGTCCGGGACAGGGCCTTTCTGGTATGGAAGGCTACACCTTC.

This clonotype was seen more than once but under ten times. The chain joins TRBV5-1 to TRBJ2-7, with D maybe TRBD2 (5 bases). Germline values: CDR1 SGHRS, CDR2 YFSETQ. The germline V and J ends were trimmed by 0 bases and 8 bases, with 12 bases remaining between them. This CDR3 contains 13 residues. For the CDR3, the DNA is TGCGCCAGCAGCTTGGCCGAGGGTTTCAAGCAGTACTTC. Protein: CASSLAEGFKQYF.